Included here is one TCR beta chain sequence, with context. This clone's antigen is unknown. The record has no base qualities; no much larger clone is one base away. The source of the sample is a study of T cell changes during pregnancy in multiple sclerosis (dated by TCRdb to between 2018 and 2021). Concerning the study at large: The study looked at changes in the T cell repertoire across pregnancy in women with multiple sclerosis.

Library preparation employed the immunoSEQ multiplex PCR assay. TCRdb's version of the immuneACCESS table is confined to in-frame rearrangements and falls short of the full clone set. An unresolved V gene accounts for under half of the shortfall where checked; the remainder is of unknown origin. Here the sample has 57,000 or so clones; around 93% occur a single time. Of the sample, around 3.5% falls within the top ten clones. The CDR3 contains 14 residues, cysteine and phenylalanine counted. The DNA shown is the 42-base CDR3, in frame from base 1. CDR1 and CDR2, looked up from the germline V gene, are SNHLY and FYNNEI. The germline ends are 12 bases apart after V is trimmed by 4 bases and J by 4 bases.

Recombination connected TRBV2 to TRBJ2-3, with TRBD2 as a weak D call on 6 bases. The specimen comprised peripheral blood, sampled after pregnancy. The sequence was obtained from a female donor in good health, enrolled as a control in a pregnancy study. The DNA sequence reads TGTGCCAGCAGTGTGGCGGGGACTGCAGATACGCAGTATTTT. Protein translation: CASSVAGTADTQYF. Outside the CDR3, residues come from the reference TRBV2 and TRBJ2-3 proteins, so the full variable domain is: EPEVTQTPSHQVTQMGQEVILRCVPISNHLYFYWYRQILGQKVEFLVSFYNNEISEKSEIFDDQFSVERPDGSNFTLKIRSTKLEDSAMYFCASSVAGTADTQYFGPGTRLTVL.